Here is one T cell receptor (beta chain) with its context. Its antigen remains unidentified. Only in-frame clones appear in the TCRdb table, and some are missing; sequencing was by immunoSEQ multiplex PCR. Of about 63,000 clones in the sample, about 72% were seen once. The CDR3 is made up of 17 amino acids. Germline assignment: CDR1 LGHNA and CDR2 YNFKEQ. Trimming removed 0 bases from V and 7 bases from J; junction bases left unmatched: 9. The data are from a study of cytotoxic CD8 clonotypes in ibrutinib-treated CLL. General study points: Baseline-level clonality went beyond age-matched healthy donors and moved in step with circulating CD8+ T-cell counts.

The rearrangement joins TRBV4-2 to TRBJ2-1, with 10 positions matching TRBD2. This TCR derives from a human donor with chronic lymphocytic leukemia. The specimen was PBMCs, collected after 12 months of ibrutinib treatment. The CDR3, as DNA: TGTGCCAGCAGCCAAGATCTCCGTCCTAGCGGGAGAAATGAGCAGTTCTTC. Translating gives CASSQDLRPSGRNEQFF.